The TCR beta chain under discussion was sequenced for a study of cytomegalovirus exposure and HLA in healthy donors. The PCR had 60 Vbeta and 13 Jbeta primers. Only in-frame clones appear in the TCRdb table, and some are missing; sequencing was by immunoSEQ multiplex PCR. The data contain around 270,000 clones, about four fifths of them singletons. CDR1 is SGHTA and CDR2 is FQGTGA in the germline V gene. With V trimmed by 5 bases and J by 8 bases, 6 bases remained unmatched. The CDR3 totals 15 residues. The clonotype was recovered from a girl aged 2 to 9 in good health and CMV-seronegative. Sequencing input: PBMCs. This rearrangement joins TRBV7-3 to TRBJ2-3, with TRBD2 matching 14 bases. The DNA for the CDR3 is TGTGCCAGCAGCCCAACGACTAGCGGGAGGGTTACGCAGTATTTT. Its translation is CASSPTTSGRVTQYF.